This T cell receptor (beta chain) was obtained from a study of shared clonotypes between healthy human individuals. At the level of the study: A couple of women and a few men aged 18 to 49 served as donors. Findings and limits, study-wide: Several donors showed sharing of around 5% of naive CD4 clonotypes.

In the case of this clone: What it binds is not known.

This CDR3 contains 13 residues. The germline V gene encodes CDR1 PRHDT and CDR2 FYEKMQ (reference sequence). The J segment lost 14 bases and the V segment lost 4 bases, leaving 5 bases of the junction unmatched. Original handling: Filtering differed, since immunoSEQ gave only junction sequences and no quality scores. The repertoire was sequenced with immunoSEQ multiplex PCR; TCRdb's copy has only in-frame clones and lacks some. The V and J calls and the clone size are those of that table, but D and trimming were determined from the DNA. The data contain more than 2,000,000 clones, over 90% of them singletons.

The receptor was isolated from a man aged 18 to 30 in good health. Some clones in this sample may be carry-over from other donors' samples. The rearrangement joins TRBV13 to TRBJ2-1; 13 bases align to TRBD2. The sample taken for sequencing was naive CD4+ T cells from PBMCs. Documented subset: CD45RA+ positively selected. The DNA of the CDR3 is TGTGCCAGCAGCTGGGGACTAGCGGGATTGAAGTTCTTC. Its protein is CASSWGLAGLKFF.